The sequence of this T cell receptor beta chain was determined in a study of vaccination effects on CD4 cells after COVID-19. Overall study findings and caveats: In healthy vaccinees, only 1 of 255 vaccine-induced clones cross-reacted with common cold coronaviruses.

Scientists isolated CD4+ T cells after an approximately 10-day culture period ended. All participants had two doses of either the BNT162b2 or mRNA-1273 vaccine. The vaccine recipients had no prior SARS-CoV-2 infection, with negative nucleocapsid antibodies. Days 3 and 7 were when half the medium was replaced with IL-2 medium. This clone has only a few counts. The target antigen is unknown. The same CDR3 arises from other DNA sequences in this sample as well. This CDR3 is built from 11 residues. Germline-derived CDR1 and CDR2 are SGHRS and YFSETQ. V was trimmed by 2 bases and J by 1 base, leaving 0 bases between them. Generated by immunoSEQ multiplex PCR, the TCRdb table keeps only in-frame clones and is missing some. The sample records tens of thousands of clones, roughly 73% being singletons.

The receptor's source is a human donor who received a COVID-19 vaccine. The material was CD4+ T cells from PBMCs cultured without peptide, obtained after COVID-19 vaccination. The chain joins TRBV5-1 to TRBJ2-5; D call uncertain. The CDR3 protein is CASSFQETQYF. CDR3 in DNA: TGCGCCAGCAGCTTCCAAGAGACCCAGTACTTC.